This T cell receptor beta chain was sequenced for a study of glioma-infiltrating T cells. Study observations and caveats: Only very few CDR3 sequences appeared in both tissue and blood. Tissue-blood divergence was below expectation in non-neoplastic patients, above in gliomas.

Many counts were recorded for this clonotype. The antigen is undetermined. CDR3 length: 11 amino acids. The V gene's germline CDR1 is DFQATT and CDR2 SNEGSKA (reference sequence). V was cut by 7 bases and J by 0 bases, with 6 bases left in between. Amplification of TCR alpha and beta CDR3 regions from RNA used iRepertoire nested multiplex PCR. For one-step reverse transcription and amplification, about 85-400 ng of tissue mRNA or PBMC total RNA was used. TCRdb reprocessed the multiplex PCR reads with MiXCR, giving one entry per CDR3 protein. This sample has 85,000 to 110,000 distinct CDR3 sequences, with around 29% found just once.

Sequencing was carried out using glioma tissue, nonneoplastic brain tissue, or PBMCs (not recorded which). The TCR comes from a human donor with low-grade glioma or glioblastoma, undergoing nonglioma brain surgery, or in good health (not recorded which). The chain links TRBV20-1 to TRBJ2-5, with D unresolved. For the CDR3, the DNA is TGCAGTGGTGAATACCAAGAGACCCAGTACTTC. This gives the protein CSGEYQETQYF.